This T cell receptor beta chain derives from a study of blood T cell repertoires in COVID-19 (dated by TCRdb to 2020 to 2022). Regarding the research as a whole: Samples from collaborators originated in the United States, Italy and Spain and spanned both the acute and convalescent phases of COVID-19. Samples were obtained from the ongoing ImmuneRACE study (first 160 participants) and from roughly 1,300 subjects provided by 6 global collaborators. Where available, HLA class I and class II types were obtained from metadata supplied by the sample provider rather than from assay-based typing. Subjects who had been exposed to COVID-19, were actively infected with it, or had recovered from it provided the deeply sampled blood TCRbeta repertoires that made up the dataset. The repertoires were made available in a free public database intended to serve as a resource for research on the immune response to SARS-CoV-2. The material from the prospective study consisted of cDNA or gDNA derived from T cells, B-cell-depleted T cells, or PBMCs. Sample metadata almost always included a de-identified subject ID, COVID-19 status, age in years and sex.

The table lists this clone with a count of one. The specificity of this receptor is unknown. Base qualities are missing; no much larger clone stands one base away. Participants in the prospective study were aged 18 to 89 years, lived in under 30 United States geographic areas, and enrolled through a virtual design. Cohort assignment in the prospective study relied on participant-reported clinical history from a screening survey and a study questionnaire. For ImmuneRACE Cohort 3, a participant was defined as recovered based on two consecutive negative NP/OP PCR tests, clearance by a healthcare professional, or resolution of symptoms. Mobile phlebotomists in the prospective study collected whole blood, serum and a nasopharyngeal or oropharyngeal swab from every participant. Additional blood draws and questionnaires over an approximately 2-month period could optionally be provided by prospective study participants. Blood samples from the prospective study were shipped frozen or at room temperature prior to DNA extraction.

The V end loses 2 bases and the J end loses 5 bases, and a stretch of 6 bases separates them. The CDR3 covers 12 residues, taking in both the cysteine and the phenylalanine. The entry retains the CDR3 DNA only, 36 bases that are in frame from base 1. From a lookup of the germline V gene, CDR1 and CDR2 are MDHEN and SYDVKM. Broad study findings and their caveats: Clinical and demographic metadata were provided uncurated, with the amount varying by source and participant.

The immunoSEQ Assay, a bias-controlled multiplex PCR, was used to amplify TCRbeta CDR3 regions from genomic DNA. The study's processing was this. Nucleated cell counts per sample were estimated from amplification of reference gene primers within the assay. To quantify the absolute abundance of each unique TCRbeta CDR3 rearrangement, sequence reads were collapsed and filtered. For each sample, productive Simpson clonality was calculated as the square root of Simpson's diversity index over productive rearrangements. Imported from immuneACCESS, the table was reduced by TCRdb to in-frame sequences with V and J called. These copies leave out some clones; in studies compared against another copy, an unresolved V gene accounts for under half, and the cause of the remainder is not known. V, J and clone size are taken as reported in that table, and D and trimming were inferred from the DNA itself. For this sample the table gives some 390,000 clones, of which approximately 90% were detected only once. The biggest ten clones account for 1.1% of the sample.

The chain is assembled from TRBV28 and TRBJ1-1; the D segment cannot be called with confidence. The sequence was collected from a man under 40 who had recovered from COVID-19. Material for sequencing was PBMCs or T cells enriched from blood (not recorded which). The sequenced DNA is TGTGCCAGCAGTTTAGGGAGAACTGAAGCTTTCTTT. This gives the protein CASSLGRTEAFF. The variable domain in full, with residues beyond the CDR3 obtained from the reference TRBV28 and TRBJ1-1 genes, is DVKVTQSSRYLVKRTGEKVFLECVQDMDHENMFWYRQDPGLGLRLIYFSYDVKMKEKGDIPEGYSVSREKKERFSLILESASTNQTSMYLCASSLGRTEAFFGQGTRLTVV.